These 23 T cell receptor beta chains were all obtained from the same sample, sequenced in a study of T cell responses to AZD1222 COVID-19 vaccine. Method: immunoSEQ multiplex PCR; TCRdb's copy keeps in-frame clones and lacks some. This sample has under 150,000 clones, with 70% to 90% found just once. The sequences come from peripheral blood, collected on day 0 of AZD1222 vaccination. The receptors were sampled from an adult in good health.

This clone came up a few times. The chain is built from TRBV15 and TRBJ1-5; D call uncertain. V dropped 3 bases and J dropped 2 bases, with 14 bases sitting between them. The CDR3 loop spans 16 amino acids. Germline lookup yields CDR1 LNHNV and CDR2 YYDKDF (reference sequence). The DNA for the CDR3 is TGTGCCACCAGCAGGTATCCCCCAGGCGGCAATCAGCCCCAGCATTTT. Its protein is CATSRYPPGGNQPQHF.

The J gene is TRBJ2-7, the V gene TRBV6-1; TRBD1 agrees at 7 bases. The CDR3 runs 14 residues. V trimming: 3 bases; J trimming: 4 bases; junction bases outside the gene matches: 6. CDR1 and CDR2 (germline): MNHNS, SASEGT. The CDR3 sequence: CASSETGRRYEQYF. The CDR3, as DNA: TGTGCCAGCAGTGAGACAGGGCGAAGGTACGAGCAGTACTTC.

This chain uses TRBV27 with TRBJ2-1, with D possibly matching TRBD2 (6 bases). Germline CDR1 and CDR2: MNHEY and SMNVEV (reference sequence). Between the trimmed V and J ends, which lost 3 bases and 1 base, there was a span of 13 bases. The CDR3 runs to 16 residues. The CDR3 DNA follows: TGTGCCAGCAGTTTCTCGCGGGACCGTTCCTACAATGAGCAGTTCTTC. Translating gives CASSFSRDRSYNEQFF.

V is TRBV18 and J is TRBJ1-5; no reliable D call. From germline, CDR1 is KGHSH and CDR2 LQKENI. Between the trimmed V and J ends, which lost 1 base and 4 bases, there was a span of 11 bases. The CDR3 totals 15 residues. The CDR3 reads CASSPQSGLNQPQHF. CDR3 coding DNA: TGTGCCAGCTCACCACAGTCAGGATTGAATCAGCCCCAGCATTTT.

The chain employs TRBV28 and TRBJ2-7, with TRBD2 matching over 7 bases. Germline trimming cut 7 bases from V and 2 bases from J; bases unmatched to any gene: 11. There are 15 residues in the CDR3. The germline V gene encodes CDR1 MDHEN and CDR2 SYDVKM. CDR3 loop: CASNLADGTAYEQYF. The CDR3 DNA reads as TGTGCCAGCAACCTAGCGGACGGTACGGCCTACGAGCAGTACTTC.

The chain joins TRBV15 to TRBJ2-7, with D perhaps matching TRBD1 (6 bases). Trimming removed 0 bases from V and 2 bases from J, with 11 bases in between. The germline gives CDR1 LNHNV, CDR2 YYDKDF (reference sequence). The CDR3 runs to 15 residues. Written as DNA, the CDR3 is TGTGCCACCAGCAGAGATCAGGGACAAACCTACGAGCAGTACTTC. Protein: CATSRDQGQTYEQYF. Full variable domain (missing parts from reference TRBV15 and TRBJ2-7): DAMVIQNPRYQVTQFGKPVTLSCSQTLNHNVMYWYQQKSSQAPKLLFHYYDKDFNNEADTPDNFQSRRPNTSFCFLDIRSPGLGDTAMYLCATSRDQGQTYEQYFGPGTRLTVT.

The chain has TRBV19 and TRBJ1-4, with D possibly matching TRBD1 (5 bases). V was shortened by 4 bases and J by 2 bases, with 17 bases between the two germline ends. CDR1 LNHDA and CDR2 SQIVND come from the germline V gene (reference sequence). The CDR3 runs to 17 residues. The CDR3 is CASSTGWGGSTNEKLFF. For the CDR3, the DNA is TGTGCCAGTAGTACCGGATGGGGGGGATCGACTAATGAAAAACTGTTTTTT. Looking up the rest from reference TRBV19 and TRBJ1-4 gives the full variable domain: DGGITQSPKYLFRKEGQNVTLSCEQNLNHDAMYWYRQDPGQGLRLIYYSQIVNDFQKGDIAEGYSVSREKKESFPLTVTSAQKNPTAFYLCASSTGWGGSTNEKLFFGSGTQLSVL.

The chain is built from TRBV6-2 or TRBV6-3 and TRBJ1-2; no definite D call. The CDR3 has 12 amino acids. V was trimmed by 0 bases and J by 6 bases, leaving 5 bases between them. Germline loops: CDR1 MNHEY, CDR2 SVGEGT. The CDR3 loop is CASSYSGDGYTF. The CDR3 bases are TGTGCCAGCAGTTACTCGGGCGATGGCTACACCTTC.

This chain joins TRBV29-1 and TRBJ2-2; the match to TRBD1 covers 7 bases. The ends lost 4 bases at V and 5 bases at J; junction bases unmatched: 1. The CDR3 length is 12 residues. Germline CDR1 and CDR2: SQVTM and ANQGSEA. The CDR3 loop is CSVAGGTGELFF. The CDR3 DNA reads as TGCAGCGTTGCAGGGGGTACCGGGGAGCTGTTTTTT.

The chain has TRBV6-2 or TRBV6-3 and TRBJ1-2; D ambiguous. V lost 4 bases, J lost 7 bases, and 13 bases lay in between. Germline-derived CDR1 and CDR2 are MNHEY and SVGEGT. This CDR3 is 13 amino acids long. The CDR3 loop reads CASSLELYRGYTF. In nucleotides, the CDR3 is TGTGCCAGCAGTTTAGAACTGTATCGTGGCTACACCTTC.

This clone was counted once. The chain recombines TRBV4-1 with TRBJ1-6; 10 nucleotides match TRBD1. Germline lookup yields CDR1 MGHRA and CDR2 YSYEKL. Trimming cost V 0 bases and J 9 bases; bases outside gene matches: 8. The CDR3 is 17 amino acids. CDR3 DNA sequence: TGCGCCAGCAGCCAAGACAGAGGGAGGACAGGGGGTTCACCCCTCCACTTT. It is translated as CASSQDRGRTGGSPLHF.

This clone has just one count. The chain carries TRBV12-5 and TRBJ2-1; 7 nucleotides line up with TRBD2. V trimming: 3 bases; J trimming: 6 bases; junction bases outside the gene matches: 17. The germline V gene encodes CDR1 LGHNT and CDR2 FRNRAP. The CDR3 length is 18 residues. The CDR3 protein is CASGFTPLSGIRSNEQFF. The CDR3 DNA sequence: TGTGCTAGTGGTTTCACCCCGCTAAGCGGGATAAGGTCCAATGAGCAGTTCTTC.

Worth noting for this clone: The junction departs from germline at one end; a sequencing error may be responsible. The V gene is TRBV6-5, the J gene TRBJ2-7; TRBD1 might be the D (7 bases). The CDR3 has 12 residues. The germline gives CDR1 MNHEY, CDR2 SVGAGI. The CDR3 protein is CASSLTRGDRGF. The CDR3 nucleotides are TGTGCCAGCAGTTTGACCAGGGGGGACAGAGGCTTC.

The rearrangement links TRBV30 to TRBJ2-3, with TRBD1 identical over 10 bases. CDR1 is GTSNPN, CDR2 SVGIG, per germline (reference sequence). V lost 7 bases, J lost 8 bases, and 3 bases stayed unmatched. CDR3 length equals 11 residues. For the CDR3, the DNA is TGTGCCTCGGGACAGGGGAGTACGCAGTATTTT. Amino acids: CASGQGSTQYF.

The chain links TRBV5-1 to TRBJ1-1; D uncertain. The CDR3 loop spans 13 amino acids. The germline V gene has CDR1 SGHRS and CDR2 YFSETQ. V was cut by 6 bases and J by 3 bases, with 12 bases left in between. This CDR3 reads CASNPDGDTEAFF. In DNA form, the CDR3 reads TGCGCCAGCAACCCCGACGGAGACACTGAAGCTTTCTTT. The whole variable domain, filled in from reference TRBV5-1 and TRBJ1-1, reads KAGVTQTPRYLIKTRGQQVTLSCSPISGHRSVSWYQQTPGQGLQFLFEYFSETQRNKGNFPGRFSGRQFSNSRSEMNVSTLELGDSALYLCASNPDGDTEAFFGQGTRLTVV.

This clone was seen a handful of times. The chain employs TRBV9 and TRBJ1-1; the D is unclear. The CDR3 is made up of 15 amino acids. The germline gives CDR1 SGDLS, CDR2 YYNGEE. V was clipped by 3 bases and J by 10 bases, with 22 bases between them. The CDR3 spells CASSAYPGSPKAAFF. Written as DNA, the CDR3 is TGTGCCAGCAGCGCCTACCCCGGGTCCCCCAAGGCAGCTTTCTTT.

This clone was seen only once. The gene calls are TRBV5-1 and TRBJ2-1; possible D gene TRBD1, 6 bases. Trimming stripped 3 bases from V and 6 bases from J, with 16 bases between. Germline-derived CDR1 and CDR2 are SGHRS and YFSETQ. The CDR3 extends over 15 amino acids. This chain's CDR3 is CASSSWGLEPNEQFF. The CDR3 nucleotides are TGCGCCAGCAGCTCCTGGGGGCTAGAGCCCAATGAGCAGTTCTTC.

This clone was counted between two and nine times. The chain carries TRBV7-9 and TRBJ2-5; 8 bases are shared with TRBD2. V dropped 5 bases and J dropped 2; count of bases not matched to a gene: 10. This CDR3 is 16 amino acids long. Germline CDR1 is SEHNR and CDR2 is FQNEAQ (reference sequence). The CDR3 spells CASSPLSGLGQETQYF. The DNA for the CDR3 is TGTGCCAGCAGCCCCCTTTCGGGACTAGGGCAAGAGACCCAGTACTTC.

The chain has TRBV6-2 or TRBV6-3 and TRBJ1-1; D might be TRBD1 (5 bases). CDR1 is MNHEY, CDR2 SVGEGT, per germline. V was shortened by 0 bases and J by 0 bases, with 17 bases between the two germline ends. The CDR3 covers 18 residues. The CDR3 loop is CASSYSLSGRIMNTEAFF. The CDR3, as DNA: TGTGCCAGCAGTTACTCGCTGTCAGGGAGAATCATGAACACTGAAGCTTTCTTT.

This chain connects TRBV7-9 to TRBJ2-3; D gene unclear. This CDR3 region has 15 residues. CDR1 and CDR2 (germline): SEHNR, FQNEAQ (reference sequence). The germline V and J ends were trimmed by 3 bases and 4 bases, with 14 bases remaining between them. The CDR3 spells CASSFGTIGPDTQYF. As DNA, the CDR3 is TGTGCCAGCAGCTTTGGCACTATAGGACCAGATACGCAGTATTTT.

J is TRBJ2-2 and V is TRBV19; tentative D call: TRBD2 (5 bases). Germline assignment: CDR1 LNHDA and CDR2 SQIVND (reference sequence). V lost 5 bases to trimming and J lost 4 bases, with 14 bases between them. This CDR3 region has 15 residues. CDR3 region: CASSEAVEGTGELFF. DNA of the CDR3: TGTGCCAGTAGTGAGGCAGTCGAGGGCACCGGGGAGCTGTTTTTT.

This clone was counted a single time. The chain is built from TRBV28 and TRBJ1-2, with a tentative D call TRBD1 (5 bases). V shed 7 bases and J shed 9 bases, with 21 bases lying between them. Germline values: CDR1 MDHEN, CDR2 SYDVKM. The CDR3 consists of 14 residues. CDR3 protein: CASTSGRAVGSYTF. For the CDR3, the DNA is TGTGCCAGCACCTCAGGGCGAGCAGTAGGAAGCTACACCTTC.

V gene TRBV7-7 combines with J gene TRBJ1-1, with 7 nucleotides matching TRBD1. The CDR3 covers 16 residues. Losses at the gene ends were 2 bases for V and 4 bases for J; bases not matched to a gene: 10. The germline V gene encodes CDR1 SSHAT and CDR2 FNYEAQ (reference sequence). DNA for the CDR3: TGTGCCAGCAGCTTACGCGACAGGGCCCTTGGCACTGAAGCTTTCTTT. Its translation: CASSLRDRALGTEAFF. Full variable domain (remainder filled in from reference TRBV7-7 and TRBJ1-1): GAGVSQSPRYKVTKRGQDVTLRCDPISSHATLYWYQQALGQGPEFLTYFNYEAQPDKSGLPSDRFSAERPEGSISTLTIQRTEQRDSAMYRCASSLRDRALGTEAFFGQGTRLTVV.